Sequencing of this T cell receptor (beta chain) was carried out in a study of neurological immune-mediated disorders. J was trimmed by 6 bases and V by 3 bases; bases with no gene match: 6. In germline, CDR1 is SGHRS, CDR2 YFSETQ. CDR3 length: 15 residues. This clonotype was counted at least ten times. TCRdb re-derived calls from the 5' RACE reads in MiXCR, one entry per CDR3 protein. The table has under 80,000 distinct CDR3 sequences, 13% to 15% seen once. Sequences were obtained from PBMCs. This receptor was obtained from a woman in her forties or fifties in good health. J is TRBJ2-1 and V is TRBV5-1; TRBD2 matches 10 bases. The CDR3 DNA follows: TGCGCCAGCAGCTCGAGGACTAGCGGTGGCAATGAGCAGTTCTTC. Translated: CASSSRTSGGNEQFF.